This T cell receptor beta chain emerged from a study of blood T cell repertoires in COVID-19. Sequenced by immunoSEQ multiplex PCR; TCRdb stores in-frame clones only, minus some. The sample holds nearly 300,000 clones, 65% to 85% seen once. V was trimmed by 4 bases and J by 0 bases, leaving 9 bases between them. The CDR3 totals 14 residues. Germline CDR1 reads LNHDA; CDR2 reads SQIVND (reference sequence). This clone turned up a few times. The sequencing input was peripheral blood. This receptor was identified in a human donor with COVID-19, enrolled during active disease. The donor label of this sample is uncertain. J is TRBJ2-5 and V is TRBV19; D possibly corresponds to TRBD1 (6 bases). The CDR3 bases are TGTGCCAGTAGTACCCAGGGGTACCAAGAGACCCAGTACTTC. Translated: CASSTQGYQETQYF.